A selection of T cell receptor beta chains follows, all from one sample in a study of shared clonotypes between healthy human individuals. Repertoires were generated with immunoSEQ multiplex PCR, while TCRdb's copy carries only in-frame clones and drops some. The sample lists 2 million to 2.5 million clones, just under 95% occurring once. The sequencing input was naive CD4+ T cells from PBMCs. These TCRs come from a man aged 18 to 29 in good health. Some clones in this sample may be carry-over from other donors' samples. The CDR3 runs from the conserved cysteine through the conserved F or W. A D gene is named only where the DNA matches it firmly. A row's size may be missing; if present it is once, few, many or a size class.

clone size,J gene,D gene,V gene,CDR3 DNA,CDR3 protein
.,TRBJ2-7,TRBD1,TRBV5-1,TGCGCCAGCAGCACCGCCGGGACAGGGGCCTCCGAGCAGTACTTC,CASSTAGTGASEQYF
.,TRBJ2-1,.,TRBV29-1,TGCAGCGTTGGTAAACCAAACAATGAGCAGTTCTTC,CSVGKPNNEQFF
.,TRBJ2-1,TRBD2,TRBV6-6,TGTGCCAGCAGTTACTCGACTAGCGGGCGCTACAATGAGCAGTTCTTC,CASSYSTSGRYNEQFF
.,TRBJ1-3,TRBD1,TRBV5-4,TGTGCCAGCAGCTCGGGGGGACAGGGAAACACCATATATTTT,CASSSGGQGNTIYF
.,TRBJ2-3,TRBD2,TRBV5-1,TGCGCCAGCAGCTTGGCCCCTAGCGGGAGGAGCGGTGATACGCAGTATTTT,CASSLAPSGRSGDTQYF
.,TRBJ2-7,.,TRBV18,TGTGCCAGCTCCCTTAGGCTGGGAGACGGCCCGGGTTCCTACGAGCAGTACTTC,CASSLRLGDGPGSYEQYF
.,TRBJ1-2,.,TRBV20-1,TGCAGTGCTAGGGAGTACAGGAGTGACACCTTC,CSAREYRSDTF
.,TRBJ1-6,.,TRBV10-3,TGTGCCACGATTTCGGATAGGGGTAATTCACCCCTCCACTTT,CATISDRGNSPLHF
.,TRBJ2-1,.,TRBV29-1,TGCAGCGTTGCGGGACTCCCTTATTTCAGCTCCTACAATGAGCAGTTCTTC,CSVAGLPYFSSYNEQFF
.,TRBJ1-1,.,TRBV28,TGTGCCAGCAGTCCCCCGACGGGGGTAGGTGCTTTCTTT,CASSPPTGVGAFF
.,TRBJ2-3,.,TRBV7-2,TGTGCCAGCAGCTTAGGCCAGAACACAGATACGCAGTATTTT,CASSLGQNTDTQYF
once,TRBJ2-7,.,TRBV28,TGTGCCAGCAGCCCTGTCCAGGGTCGTAGTTACGAGCAGTACTTC,CASSPVQGRSYEQYF
.,TRBJ2-7,TRBD1,TRBV2,TGTGCCAGCATTTTGACCCAGGGGGCCCACGAGCAGTACTTC,CASILTQGAHEQYF
.,TRBJ2-7,.,TRBV11-1,TGTGCCAGCAGCTTAGGCGGGGCCGGGGAGAAGCAGTACTTC,CASSLGGAGEKQYF
.,TRBJ2-7,.,TRBV4-1,TGCGCCAGCAGCCAGTTGGCTGGGGAGCAGTACTTC,CASSQLAGEQYF
.,TRBJ2-1,TRBD2,TRBV7-9,TGTGCCAGCAGCGAACTAGCGGGACTGCTACACCATGAGCAGTTCTTC,CASSELAGLLHHEQFF
.,TRBJ1-2,.,TRBV5-1,TGCGCCAGCAGCTTGGGGCAGGGTTATTATGGCTACACCTTC,CASSLGQGYYGYTF
.,TRBJ2-2,.,TRBV9,TGTGCCAGCAGCGTAGGGTCGGGACAAGGTGGGGAGCTGTTTTTT,CASSVGSGQGGELFF
.,TRBJ1-1,.,TRBV10-1,TGCGCCAGCAGTGAGACAGGCGACACTGAAGCTTTCTTT,CASSETGDTEAFF
.,TRBJ1-3,.,TRBV13,TGTGCCAGCAGCTTCTACAATCTCTCTGGGGAGCAAAAAGAACCTGGAAACACCATATATTTT,CASSFYNLSGEQKEPGNTIYF
.,TRBJ2-6,.,TRBV5-1,TGCGCCAGCGGCGCAGGGCAAAACTCTGGGGCCAACGTCCTGACTTTC,CASGAGQNSGANVLTF
.,TRBJ1-2,.,TRBV7-8,TGTGCCAGCAGCTCTAACAGGCTTAACTATGGCTACACCTTC,CASSSNRLNYGYTF
.,TRBJ1-1,.,TRBV28,TGTGCCAGCAGGCCCCCGGGGGGTGTCCCTGAAGCTTTCTTT,CASRPPGGVPEAFF
few,TRBJ1-1,.,TRBV7-3,TGTGCCAGCAGCACGGACGGGAATATGAACACTGAAGCTTTCTTT,CASSTDGNMNTEAFF
.,TRBJ2-3,TRBD2,TRBV2,TGTGCCAGCAGTGACAGGGAGGGAACAGATACGCAGTATTTT,CASSDREGTDTQYF
.,TRBJ2-7,TRBD1,TRBV5-6,TGTGCCAGCAGCTTGGGATTGGACAGGGGGTCCTACGAGCAGTACTTC,CASSLGLDRGSYEQYF
.,TRBJ1-1,.,TRBV4-3,TGCGCCAGCAGCCAGAGGGATAACACTGAAGCTTTCTTT,CASSQRDNTEAFF
.,TRBJ1-5,.,TRBV28,TGTGCCAGCAGTTTAGGGGGTGGGGGGAATCAGCCCCAGCATTTT,CASSLGGGGNQPQHF
once,TRBJ2-3,TRBD2,TRBV2,TGTGCCAGCAGTGCCTTGACTAGCGCAGATACGCAGTATTTT,CASSALTSADTQYF
few,TRBJ1-1,.,TRBV28,TGTGCCAGCAGCCCTTGGGGGGTCATGAACACTGAAGCTTTCTTT,CASSPWGVMNTEAFF
.,TRBJ2-1,.,TRBV27,TGTGCCAGCAGTTTCAAGCGAGACCACTACAATGAGCAGTTCTTC,CASSFKRDHYNEQFF